Listed below are T cell receptor beta chains from one sample, sequenced in a study of T-cell memory formation after mild COVID-19. TCRdb redid the calling of the 5' RACE reads with MiXCR, one entry per CDR3 protein. The sample has about 270,000 distinct CDR3 sequences; less than 20% are singletons. The material sequenced was PBMCs or a T cell subset sorted from them (not recorded which). These receptors came from an adult woman who had mild COVID-19 (a few samples of this study predate the infection). Cell type and time point are not known. Both conserved end residues are part of each CDR3. Fields, in order: D gene, clone size, J gene, V gene, CDR3 DNA, CDR3 protein. A D gene is named only where the DNA matches it firmly. Expanded clones get a size class; other rows say once, few or many, or leave the size out.

D gene: .; clone size: .; J gene: TRBJ2-5; V gene: TRBV5-1; CDR3 DNA: TGCGCCAGCAGCTTGTCTCCAGGGGAAGAGACCCAGTACTTC; CDR3 protein: CASSLSPGEETQYF
D gene: .; clone size: .; J gene: TRBJ2-7; V gene: TRBV6-2/TRBV6-3; CDR3 DNA: TGTGCCAGCAGTTCCACCACGTGGGGAACCTACGAGCAGTACTTC; CDR3 protein: CASSSTTWGTYEQYF
D gene: TRBD1; clone size: .; J gene: TRBJ2-2; V gene: TRBV20-1; CDR3 DNA: TGCAGTGCTAGAAGGGACAGGGGGGCCACGAACACCGGGGAGCTGTTTTTT; CDR3 protein: CSARRDRGATNTGELFF
D gene: TRBD1; clone size: .; J gene: TRBJ2-7; V gene: TRBV4-1; CDR3 DNA: TGCGCCAGCAGCCAAACAGGGGACCGCTACTACGAGCAGTACTTC; CDR3 protein: CASSQTGDRYYEQYF
D gene: TRBD1; clone size: many; J gene: TRBJ2-5; V gene: TRBV6-6; CDR3 DNA: TGTGCCTCCGGGACAGGGGGCGGGGAGACCCAGTACTTC; CDR3 protein: CASGTGGGETQYF
D gene: .; clone size: .; J gene: TRBJ2-5; V gene: TRBV11-2; CDR3 DNA: TGTGCCAGCAGCCGGATCTCGGGGGACCAAGAGACCCAGTACTTC; CDR3 protein: CASSRISGDQETQYF
D gene: TRBD1; clone size: .; J gene: TRBJ2-7; V gene: TRBV5-1; CDR3 DNA: TGCGCCAGCCGGGACAGGTTATACTACGAGCAGTACTTC; CDR3 protein: CASRDRLYYEQYF
D gene: .; clone size: few; J gene: TRBJ2-1; V gene: TRBV7-8; CDR3 DNA: TGTGCCAGCAGCTTAGGCCAGGTCCCTAGGGGGAATGAGCAGTTCTTC; CDR3 protein: CASSLGQVPRGNEQFF
D gene: .; clone size: .; J gene: TRBJ2-4; V gene: TRBV7-6; CDR3 DNA: TGTGCCAGCGCTAAGTTGGCGGTCACAAACATTCAGTACTTC; CDR3 protein: CASAKLAVTNIQYF
D gene: TRBD1; clone size: few; J gene: TRBJ1-2; V gene: TRBV7-2; CDR3 DNA: TGTGCCAGCAGCCCGGGGACAGGGAATCGGGCTAACTATGGCTACACCTTC; CDR3 protein: CASSPGTGNRANYGYTF
D gene: .; clone size: few; J gene: TRBJ2-7; V gene: TRBV12-3/TRBV12-4; CDR3 DNA: TGTGCCAGCAGCCCCACCACAGGGCGCACCTACGAGCAGTACTTC; CDR3 protein: CASSPTTGRTYEQYF
D gene: TRBD2; clone size: .; J gene: TRBJ2-7; V gene: TRBV7-2; CDR3 DNA: TGTGCCAGCAGCTTAAGGACTAGCGGTACCTACGAGCAGTACTTC; CDR3 protein: CASSLRTSGTYEQYF
D gene: .; clone size: once; J gene: TRBJ1-2; V gene: TRBV20-1; CDR3 DNA: TGCAGTGCTAGGGCACAGGTTGACTATGGCTACACCTTC; CDR3 protein: CSARAQVDYGYTF
D gene: .; clone size: few; J gene: TRBJ1-5; V gene: TRBV5-1; CDR3 DNA: TGCGCCAGCAGCTTGAAGGTGGACAATCAGCCCCAGCATTTT; CDR3 protein: CASSLKVDNQPQHF
D gene: .; clone size: .; J gene: TRBJ2-5; V gene: TRBV10-3; CDR3 DNA: TGTGCCATCAGTGGAACACGCGGGACAGAAGAGACCCAGTACTTC; CDR3 protein: CAISGTRGTEETQYF
D gene: .; clone size: .; J gene: TRBJ2-2; V gene: TRBV29-1; CDR3 DNA: TGCAGCGTTTCGACCACGAACACCGGGGAGCTGTTTTTT; CDR3 protein: CSVSTTNTGELFF
D gene: .; clone size: few; J gene: TRBJ2-1; V gene: TRBV7-2; CDR3 DNA: TGTGCCAGCAGTCCCTACAGGGTTTATGAGAATGAGCAGTTCTTC; CDR3 protein: CASSPYRVYENEQFF
D gene: .; clone size: .; J gene: TRBJ1-1; V gene: TRBV7-8; CDR3 DNA: TGTGCCAGCAGCTTAGGCGAGACGACGACTTTGGTCACTGAAGCTTTCTTT; CDR3 protein: CASSLGETTTLVTEAFF
D gene: .; clone size: .; J gene: TRBJ2-7; V gene: TRBV6-5; CDR3 DNA: TGTGCCAGCAGTTACTCGCGGGCAGGGGGGTCCTACGAGCAGTACTTC; CDR3 protein: CASSYSRAGGSYEQYF
D gene: .; clone size: few; J gene: TRBJ1-2; V gene: TRBV2; CDR3 DNA: TGTGCCAGCAGTCTGTATACGGGGGGTAAGGGCTACACCTTC; CDR3 protein: CASSLYTGGKGYTF
D gene: .; clone size: few; J gene: TRBJ2-7; V gene: TRBV9; CDR3 DNA: TGTGCCAGCAGCGTAGGCGGAACAGCCGTTTTCTACGAGCAGTACTTC; CDR3 protein: CASSVGGTAVFYEQYF
D gene: TRBD2; clone size: few; J gene: TRBJ2-7; V gene: TRBV3-1; CDR3 DNA: TGTGCCAGCAGCAAACTAGCGGGGGGGCCATACGAGCAGTACTTC; CDR3 protein: CASSKLAGGPYEQYF
D gene: .; clone size: .; J gene: TRBJ1-6; V gene: TRBV20-1; CDR3 DNA: TGCAGTGCTAGAGATACCGTTACCTATAATTCACCCCTCCACTTT; CDR3 protein: CSARDTVTYNSPLHF
D gene: .; clone size: .; J gene: TRBJ1-1; V gene: TRBV7-2; CDR3 DNA: TGTGCCAGCAGCTTAGTGGCGCAGGGGCACACTGAAGCTTTCTTT; CDR3 protein: CASSLVAQGHTEAFF
D gene: .; clone size: many; J gene: TRBJ2-3; V gene: TRBV5-1; CDR3 DNA: TGCGCCAGCAGTGACATCCGGGACGGAGATACGCAGTATTTT; CDR3 protein: CASSDIRDGDTQYF
D gene: .; clone size: few; J gene: TRBJ2-3; V gene: TRBV28; CDR3 DNA: TGTGCCAGCAGTTTAAAAGTTCCAGATACGCAGTATTTT; CDR3 protein: CASSLKVPDTQYF
D gene: TRBD2; clone size: many; J gene: TRBJ2-1; V gene: TRBV5-1; CDR3 DNA: TGCGCCAGCAGCGGGGGACTAAGCGAGAACAATGAGCAGTTCTTC; CDR3 protein: CASSGGLSENNEQFF
D gene: TRBD1; clone size: few; J gene: TRBJ2-2; V gene: TRBV4-2; CDR3 DNA: TGTGCCAGCAGCCAGCAGGGACAGGGAAACACCGGGGAGCTGTTTTTT; CDR3 protein: CASSQQGQGNTGELFF
D gene: .; clone size: .; J gene: TRBJ1-2; V gene: TRBV19; CDR3 DNA: TGTGCCAGTAGAGCTTCGGGACTCACCAGGTCGGATGGCTACACCTTC; CDR3 protein: CASRASGLTRSDGYTF
D gene: .; clone size: few; J gene: TRBJ2-5; V gene: TRBV29-1; CDR3 DNA: TGCAGCACCCAATCCCCGAGGGGGGAGACCCAGTACTTC; CDR3 protein: CSTQSPRGETQYF
D gene: TRBD2; clone size: .; J gene: TRBJ2-3; V gene: TRBV20-1; CDR3 DNA: TGCAGTGCTAGACGAAGCGGGAGGGCAGATACGCAGTATTTT; CDR3 protein: CSARRSGRADTQYF
D gene: .; clone size: .; J gene: TRBJ1-2; V gene: TRBV18; CDR3 DNA: TGTGCCAGCTCACCGACTCTACACTATGGCTACACCTTC; CDR3 protein: CASSPTLHYGYTF
D gene: TRBD1; clone size: .; J gene: TRBJ2-5; V gene: TRBV6-2/TRBV6-3; CDR3 DNA: TGTGCCAGCAGCGACACAGGGGCGGCGGAGACCCAGTACTTC; CDR3 protein: CASSDTGAAETQYF
D gene: TRBD2; clone size: .; J gene: TRBJ2-7; V gene: TRBV3-1; CDR3 DNA: TGTGCCAGCAGCCAAGAAGCAAAGACTAGCGGGTACAGCTCCTACGAGCAGTACTTC; CDR3 protein: CASSQEAKTSGYSSYEQYF
D gene: .; clone size: .; J gene: TRBJ2-2; V gene: TRBV29-1; CDR3 DNA: TGCAGCGTTGACTCAGGGTCCACCGGGGAGCTGTTTTTT; CDR3 protein: CSVDSGSTGELFF
D gene: .; clone size: few; J gene: TRBJ2-6; V gene: TRBV7-3; CDR3 DNA: TGTGCCAGCAGCTTAAACATCCAGGGATCCCTCTCTGGGGCCAACGTCCTGACTTTC; CDR3 protein: CASSLNIQGSLSGANVLTF
D gene: .; clone size: .; J gene: TRBJ2-1; V gene: TRBV5-1; CDR3 DNA: TGCGCCAGCAGCTCACTAGAAAGGGCTGAGCAGTTCTTC; CDR3 protein: CASSSLERAEQFF
D gene: TRBD1; clone size: .; J gene: TRBJ2-6; V gene: TRBV2; CDR3 DNA: TGTGCCAGCTCTAGGGACAGGGTCGGGGTTGGGGCCAACGTCCTGACTTTC; CDR3 protein: CASSRDRVGVGANVLTF
D gene: .; clone size: .; J gene: TRBJ2-2; V gene: TRBV2; CDR3 DNA: TGTGCCAGCAGTCACCAAACTAATTCCGGGGAGCTGTTTTTT; CDR3 protein: CASSHQTNSGELFF
D gene: .; clone size: many; J gene: TRBJ1-2; V gene: TRBV29-1; CDR3 DNA: TGCAGCGTTACCAGGGGAGCTAACTATGGCTACACCTTC; CDR3 protein: CSVTRGANYGYTF
D gene: .; clone size: many; J gene: TRBJ2-5; V gene: TRBV5-1; CDR3 DNA: TGCGCCAGCAGCTTGACCCCGGGATCAGAAGAGACCCAGTACTTC; CDR3 protein: CASSLTPGSEETQYF
D gene: .; clone size: many; J gene: TRBJ2-3; V gene: TRBV5-1; CDR3 DNA: TGCGCCAGCAGCTCCAGGGTGGATAGCACAGATACGCAGTATTTT; CDR3 protein: CASSSRVDSTDTQYF
D gene: .; clone size: .; J gene: TRBJ1-1; V gene: TRBV12-3/TRBV12-4; CDR3 DNA: TGTGCCAGCACCACTGGGGTCGGAGCTTTCTTT; CDR3 protein: CASTTGVGAFF
D gene: TRBD2; clone size: .; J gene: TRBJ2-5; V gene: TRBV7-2; CDR3 DNA: TGTGCCAGCAGCTTAGAGGGTAGCGGGGGCTATCAGACCCAGTACTTC; CDR3 protein: CASSLEGSGGYQTQYF
D gene: TRBD2; clone size: few; J gene: TRBJ2-3; V gene: TRBV14; CDR3 DNA: TGTGCCAGCAGCCAAGTACCTAGCGGGGGCCTACTCACAGATACGCAGTATTTT; CDR3 protein: CASSQVPSGGLLTDTQYF
D gene: .; clone size: .; J gene: TRBJ1-1; V gene: TRBV7-9; CDR3 DNA: TGTGCCAGCAGCCCCCTGGGGGTTGTGAACACTGAAGCTTTCTTT; CDR3 protein: CASSPLGVVNTEAFF
D gene: TRBD1; clone size: .; J gene: TRBJ2-7; V gene: TRBV7-9; CDR3 DNA: TGTGCCAGCAGCTTACTTTCCCAGGGGGAGTACTTC; CDR3 protein: CASSLLSQGEYF
D gene: .; clone size: .; J gene: TRBJ1-5; V gene: TRBV7-8; CDR3 DNA: TGTGCCAGCAGCTTAGAGGTCGGGGTGAGCAATCAGCCCCAGCATTTT; CDR3 protein: CASSLEVGVSNQPQHF
D gene: TRBD1; clone size: few; J gene: TRBJ1-2; V gene: TRBV5-1; CDR3 DNA: TGCGCCAGCAGCTTACAGGGGACCACTGGCTATGGCTACACCTTC; CDR3 protein: CASSLQGTTGYGYTF
D gene: .; clone size: .; J gene: TRBJ2-1; V gene: TRBV24-1; CDR3 DNA: TGTGCCACCAGTGAAAGGACGCGCTACAATGAGCAGTTCTTC; CDR3 protein: CATSERTRYNEQFF
D gene: .; clone size: .; J gene: TRBJ2-7; V gene: TRBV13; CDR3 DNA: TGTGCCAGCAGCCGCTCAAGGTACGAGCAGTACTTC; CDR3 protein: CASSRSRYEQYF
D gene: .; clone size: .; J gene: TRBJ1-2; V gene: TRBV11-2; CDR3 DNA: TGTGCCAGCAGCCCAACCCAAACCTATGGCTACACCTTC; CDR3 protein: CASSPTQTYGYTF
D gene: .; clone size: many; J gene: TRBJ1-2; V gene: TRBV4-1; CDR3 DNA: TGCGCCAGCAGCCAAGCGGTACAGGCACCCTATGGCTACACCTTC; CDR3 protein: CASSQAVQAPYGYTF